This T cell receptor (beta chain) was profiled in a study of radiation and T cells in renal cell carcinoma. This CDR3 region has 13 residues. The junction had 10 bases not matched to a gene; V was cut back by 5 bases and J by 10 bases. Germline assignment: CDR1 SGHAT and CDR2 FQNNGV. Some clones are missing from TCRdb's copy, which holds only in-frame ones; the method was immunoSEQ multiplex PCR. The sample consists of 120,000 to 150,000 clones, around 88% of them appearing once. Regarding time point: blood 4 weeks post-SBRT, at nephrectomy. Treatment: 15 Gy SBRT to primary tumor, nephrectomy 4 weeks later. Nephrectomy followed 15 Gy stereotactic body radiation by 4 weeks.

The starting material was blood, obtained from a patient whose treatment included radiotherapy and nephrectomy. This receptor was identified in a woman aged 50 to 60 with renal cell carcinoma. This chain connects TRBV11-2 to TRBJ1-1; the match to TRBD1 covers 7 bases. The CDR3 DNA reads as TGTGCCAGCAGCGTCAGACAGGGTGAGGCAGCTTTCTTT. This encodes CASSVRQGEAAFF. The whole variable domain, filled in from reference TRBV11-2 and TRBJ1-1, reads EAGVAQSPRYKIIEKRQSVAFWCNPISGHATLYWYQQILGQGPKLLIQFQNNGVVDDSQLPKDRFSAERLKGVDSTLKIQPAKLEDSAVYLCASSVRQGEAAFFGQGTRLTVV.